The entry that follows covers one T cell receptor (beta chain) sequence. The target antigen is unknown. Chemo-refractory metastatic non-small-cell lung cancer patients were treated with focal radiation plus CTLA-4 blockade with ipilimumab. CDR1 is ENHRY, CDR2 SYGVKD, per germline. This CDR3 region has 13 residues. V lost 5 bases, J lost 7 bases, and 7 bases stayed unmatched. The data stem from a study of radiotherapy plus CTLA-4 blockade in lung cancer. Overall study: Patients showed objective responses in about 20% of cases, and disease control was achieved by 30% to 35%. Regarding the study as a whole: Among reported predictors of response, early blood T cell clone dynamics with interferon-beta performed best. There was expansion of tumor-derived TCR clones in blood after radiotherapy plus ipilimumab.

Assay used: immunoSEQ multiplex PCR; TCRdb lists only in-frame clones, some missing. The profile shows some 92,000 clones, 82% of them singletons. The TCR comes from a human donor with non-small cell lung cancer who had a partial response to radiotherapy plus ipilimumab. This sample comprised peripheral blood, obtained from a patient treated with radiotherapy plus ipilimumab. The rearrangement links TRBV10-3 to TRBJ1-1, with 7 nucleotides matching TRBD1. CDR3 amino acids: CAISRTGVDEAFF. CDR3 sequence (DNA): TGTGCCATCAGTCGAACAGGGGTGGATGAAGCTTTCTTT.